This section outlines one T cell receptor beta chain sequence together with its context. Antigen: not known. The sample originates from a study of lymphopenia after photon versus proton radiotherapy. Findings and limits, study-wide: Under photons, naive T cells and diversity fell while effector/memory populations rose. Authors raise, but do not show, better survival with proton therapy.

CDR3 length equals 14 residues. CDR1 MNHNS and CDR2 SASEGT come from the germline V gene. The ends were cut back, 6 bases at V and 4 bases at J, with 15 bases in the middle. Sequenced by immunoSEQ multiplex PCR; TCRdb stores in-frame clones only, minus some. The profile shows approximately 35,000 clones, 90% of them singletons. Sequencing used peripheral blood, obtained from a patient treated with photon-based radiotherapy. The TCR comes from a woman aged 45-60 years with pancreatic cancer. This chain links TRBV6-1 with TRBJ1-1, with D maybe TRBD1 (6 bases). The CDR3 region is CASRAKRGSTEAFF. The CDR3, as DNA: TGTGCCAGCAGGGCCAAGAGGGGGTCCACTGAAGCTTTCTTT.